This T cell receptor beta chain originates from a study of blood T cell repertoires in COVID-19. Study-wide background: Sites in the United States, Italy and Spain provided acute and convalescent COVID-19 samples. Sample material is recorded as cDNA or gDNA derived from T cells, B-cell-depleted T cells, or PBMCs.

Participant reports of clinical history set cohort assignment. Measured with immunoSEQ multiplex PCR; TCRdb has only the in-frame clones, and not every one. Among some 500,000 clones listed, more than 75% were seen once. The TCR was taken from a woman aged 40 to 50 who had recovered from COVID-19. The specimen sequenced was PBMCs or T cells enriched from blood (not recorded which).

The CDR3 loop is CASSPGIGSGYTF. CDR3 in DNA: TGTGCCAGCAGTCCCGGGATCGGATCTGGCTACACCTTC. The rearrangement links TRBV2 to TRBJ1-2, with D unclear. Trimming took off 5 bases at V and 7 bases at J, with 14 bases between the two ends. Per the germline V gene, CDR1 is SNHLY and CDR2 is FYNNEI. The CDR3 covers 13 residues.